This entry concerns a single T cell receptor (beta chain). The data derive from a study of T cell changes during pregnancy in multiple sclerosis. The repertoire was sequenced with immunoSEQ multiplex PCR; TCRdb's copy has only in-frame clones and lacks some. The repertoire has about 21,000 clones, approximately 90% of them found once; the top ten carry 0.65% to 0.85%. The CDR3 consists of 15 residues. Per the germline V gene, CDR1 is ENHRY and CDR2 is SYGVKD. Deletions cut 5 bases from V and 1 base from J, with 9 bases between. Sequencing was performed on CD4+ T cells from peripheral blood mononuclear cells, taken in the third trimester of pregnancy. The genes are TRBV10-3 and TRBJ2-6; possibly TRBD1 for D (6 bases). This TCR derives from a female donor with multiple sclerosis, enrolled in a pregnancy study. The CDR3 reads CAISLTGSGANVLTF. The CDR3 DNA is TGTGCCATCAGTCTTACAGGGTCTGGGGCCAACGTCCTGACTTTC.